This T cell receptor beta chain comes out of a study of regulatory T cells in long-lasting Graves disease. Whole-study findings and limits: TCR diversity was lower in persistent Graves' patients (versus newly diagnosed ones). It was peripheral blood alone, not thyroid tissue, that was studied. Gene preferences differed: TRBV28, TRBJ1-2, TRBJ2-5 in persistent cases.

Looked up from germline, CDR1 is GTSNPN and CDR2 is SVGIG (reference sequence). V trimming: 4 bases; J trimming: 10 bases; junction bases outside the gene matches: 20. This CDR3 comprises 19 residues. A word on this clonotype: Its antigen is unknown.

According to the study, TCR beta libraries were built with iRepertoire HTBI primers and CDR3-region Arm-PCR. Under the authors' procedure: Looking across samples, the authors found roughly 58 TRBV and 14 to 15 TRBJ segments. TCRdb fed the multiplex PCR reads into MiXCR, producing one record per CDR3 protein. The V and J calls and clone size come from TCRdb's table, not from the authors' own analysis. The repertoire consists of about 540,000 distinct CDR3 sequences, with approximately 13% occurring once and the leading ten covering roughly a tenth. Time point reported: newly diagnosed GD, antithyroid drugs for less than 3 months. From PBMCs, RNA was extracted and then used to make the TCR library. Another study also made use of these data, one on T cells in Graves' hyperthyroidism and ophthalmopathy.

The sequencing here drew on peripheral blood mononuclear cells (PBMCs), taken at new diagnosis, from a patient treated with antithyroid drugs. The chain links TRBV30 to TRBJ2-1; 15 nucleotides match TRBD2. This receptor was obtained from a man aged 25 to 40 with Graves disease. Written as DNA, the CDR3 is TGTGCCTGGACCCTAAGACGGACTAGCGGGAGGGCCGAGTCAAGCGAGCAGTTCTTC. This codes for CAWTLRRTSGRAESSEQFF.